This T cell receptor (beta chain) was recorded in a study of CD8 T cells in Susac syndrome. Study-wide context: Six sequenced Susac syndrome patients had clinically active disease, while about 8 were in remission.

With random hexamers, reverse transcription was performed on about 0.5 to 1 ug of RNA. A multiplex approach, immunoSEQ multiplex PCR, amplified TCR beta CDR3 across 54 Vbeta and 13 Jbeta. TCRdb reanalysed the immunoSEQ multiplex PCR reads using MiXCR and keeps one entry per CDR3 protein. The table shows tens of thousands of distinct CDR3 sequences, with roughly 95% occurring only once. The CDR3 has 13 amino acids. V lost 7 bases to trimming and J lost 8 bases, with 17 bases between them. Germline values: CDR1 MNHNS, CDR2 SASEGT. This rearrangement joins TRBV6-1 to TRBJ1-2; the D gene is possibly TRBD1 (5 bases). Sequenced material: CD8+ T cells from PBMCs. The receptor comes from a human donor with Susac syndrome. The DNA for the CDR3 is TGTGCCAGCACCATAGAGAGGGGTCAAGGCTACACCTTC. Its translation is CASTIERGQGYTF.